Described below is a single T cell receptor beta chain sequence and its context. The antigen remains unidentified. This sample stems from a study of response to subunit inactivated influenza vaccine. Study observations and caveats: After each seasonal influenza vaccination, few new T cells are recruited, the authors suggested.

The CDR3 length is 17 residues. Germline V gene data show CDR1 as MDHEN and CDR2 as SYDVKM. The trim removed 1 base at V and 3 bases at J, leaving 8 bases unmatched. TCRdb independently ran MiXCR on the RT-PCR reads; one entry per CDR3 protein. The data contain under 550,000 distinct CDR3 sequences, around 8% of them singletons. The clonotype comes from a man between 50 and 70 years old who received an inactivated influenza vaccine. The genes are TRBV28 and TRBJ2-3, with 9 bases matching TRBD2. The sample consisted of PBMCs from blood, taken around 2 years after vaccination. Written as DNA, the CDR3 is TGTGCCAGCAGTTTATCCAATAGCGGGAGTGCAACAGATACGCAGTATTTT. It yields the protein CASSLSNSGSATDTQYF.